This T cell receptor beta chain was documented in a study of identical twins. Each CDR3 protein is one row after TCRdb ran MiXCR on the 5' RACE reads. The sample contains nearly 900,000 distinct CDR3 sequences, about 12% of which appear only once. Trimming pared 6 bases from V and 4 bases from J, leaving 23 bases between. The CDR3 spans 17 residues. Germline CDR1 and CDR2: MDHEN and SYDVKM. The sample was also reused in another study, on yellow fever vaccine responses in identical twins.

This chain joins TRBV28 and TRBJ2-3, with D tentatively TRBD2 (6 bases). The sequencing input was PBMCs. The sequence came from a woman younger than 35 in good health. CDR3 sequence reads: CASSPGRRVLGPDTQYF. CDR3 nucleotides: TGTGCCAGCAGCCCGGGTAGGAGGGTTCTAGGTCCAGATACGCAGTATTTT.